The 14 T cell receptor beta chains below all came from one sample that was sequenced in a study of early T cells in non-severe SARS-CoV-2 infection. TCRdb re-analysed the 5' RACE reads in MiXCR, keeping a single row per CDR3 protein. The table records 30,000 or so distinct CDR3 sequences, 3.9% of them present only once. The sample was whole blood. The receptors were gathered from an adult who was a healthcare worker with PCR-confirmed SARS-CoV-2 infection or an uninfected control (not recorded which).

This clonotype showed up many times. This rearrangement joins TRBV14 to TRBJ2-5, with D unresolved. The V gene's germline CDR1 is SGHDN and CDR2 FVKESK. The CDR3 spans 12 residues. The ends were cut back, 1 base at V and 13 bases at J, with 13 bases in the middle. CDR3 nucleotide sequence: TGTGCCAGCAGCCAAGCCCCCCACAGACGGTACTTC. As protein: CASSQAPHRRYF.

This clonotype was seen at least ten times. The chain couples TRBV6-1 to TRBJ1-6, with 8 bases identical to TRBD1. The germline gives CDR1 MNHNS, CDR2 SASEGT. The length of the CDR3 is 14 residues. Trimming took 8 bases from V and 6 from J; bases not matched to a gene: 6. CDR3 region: CASDRGSGNSPLHF. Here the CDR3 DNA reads TGTGCCAGCGACAGGGGATCGGGTAATTCACCCCTCCACTTT.

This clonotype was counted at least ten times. The CDR3 DNA follows: TGCAGCGCCCGATCCCAGGGGGCCGGTGAGCAGTTCTTC. Its protein is CSARSQGAGEQFF. This sequence joins TRBV29-1 and TRBJ2-1; TRBD1 matches 8 bases. V lost 7 bases to trimming and J lost 9 bases; unmatched junction nucleotides: 11. Looked up from germline, CDR1 is SQVTM and CDR2 is ANQGSEA. This CDR3 has 13 amino acids.

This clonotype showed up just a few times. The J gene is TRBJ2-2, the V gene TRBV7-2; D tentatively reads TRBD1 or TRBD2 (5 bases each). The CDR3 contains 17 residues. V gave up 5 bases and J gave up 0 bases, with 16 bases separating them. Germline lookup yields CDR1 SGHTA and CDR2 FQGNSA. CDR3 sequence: CASSLVSGTTNTGELFF. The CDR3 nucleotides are TGTGCCAGCAGCCTAGTGTCCGGGACGACGAACACCGGGGAGCTGTTTTTT.

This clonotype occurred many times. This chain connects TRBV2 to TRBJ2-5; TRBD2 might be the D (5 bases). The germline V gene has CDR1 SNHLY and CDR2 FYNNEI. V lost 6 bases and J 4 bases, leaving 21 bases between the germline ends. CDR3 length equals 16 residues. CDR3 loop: CASRKSEAEGRETQYF. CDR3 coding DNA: TGTGCCAGCAGGAAAAGTGAAGCGGAAGGGCGAGAGACCCAGTACTTC.

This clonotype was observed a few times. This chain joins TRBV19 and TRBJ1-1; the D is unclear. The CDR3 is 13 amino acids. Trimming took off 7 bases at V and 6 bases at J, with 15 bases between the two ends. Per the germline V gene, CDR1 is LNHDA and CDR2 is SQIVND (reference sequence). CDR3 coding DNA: TGTGCCAGTATCAATCTCGAGAGACCTGAAGCTTTCTTT. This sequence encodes CASINLERPEAFF.

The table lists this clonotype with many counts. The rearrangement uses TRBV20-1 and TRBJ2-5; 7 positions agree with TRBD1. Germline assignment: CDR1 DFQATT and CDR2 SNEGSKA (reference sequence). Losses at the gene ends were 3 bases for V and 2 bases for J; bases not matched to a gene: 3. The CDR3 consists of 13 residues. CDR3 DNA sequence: TGCAGTGCTAGGGGACAGCCTCAAGAGACCCAGTACTTC. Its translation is CSARGQPQETQYF.

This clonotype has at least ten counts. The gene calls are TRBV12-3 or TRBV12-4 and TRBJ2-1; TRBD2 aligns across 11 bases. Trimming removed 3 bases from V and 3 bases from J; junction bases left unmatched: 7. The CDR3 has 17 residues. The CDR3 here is CASSFLAGGGGYNEQFF. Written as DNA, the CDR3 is TGTGCCAGCAGTTTTTTAGCGGGAGGGGGTGGCTACAATGAGCAGTTCTTC.

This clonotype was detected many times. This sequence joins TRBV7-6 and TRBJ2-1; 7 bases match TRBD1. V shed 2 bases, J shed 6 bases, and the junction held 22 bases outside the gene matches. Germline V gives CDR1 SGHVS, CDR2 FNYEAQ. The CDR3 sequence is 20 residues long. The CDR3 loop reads CASSLNTGFARGQSGNEQFF. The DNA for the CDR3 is TGTGCCAGCAGCTTAAATACGGGTTTTGCCAGGGGACAGTCTGGCAATGAGCAGTTCTTC.

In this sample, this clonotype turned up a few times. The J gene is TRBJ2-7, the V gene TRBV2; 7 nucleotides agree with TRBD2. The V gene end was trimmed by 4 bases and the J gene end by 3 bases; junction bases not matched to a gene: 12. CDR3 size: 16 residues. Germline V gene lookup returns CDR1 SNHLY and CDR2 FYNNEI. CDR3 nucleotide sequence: TGTGCCAGCAGTGGTAGGGCGGGAGCAAGTGGCTACGAGCAGTACTTC. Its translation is CASSGRAGASGYEQYF.

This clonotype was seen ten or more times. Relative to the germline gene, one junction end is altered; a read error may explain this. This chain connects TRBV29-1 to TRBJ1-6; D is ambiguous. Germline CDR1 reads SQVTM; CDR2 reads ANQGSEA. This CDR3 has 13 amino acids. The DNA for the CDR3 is TGCAGCGTTAAAGACTCCCCGGGATCACCCCTCCACTTT. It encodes CSVKDSPGSPLHF.

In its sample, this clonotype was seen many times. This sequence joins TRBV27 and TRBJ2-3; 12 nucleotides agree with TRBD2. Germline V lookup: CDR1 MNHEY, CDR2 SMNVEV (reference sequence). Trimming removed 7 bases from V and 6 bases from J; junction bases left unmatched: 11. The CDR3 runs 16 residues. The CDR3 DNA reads TGTGCCAGCACCAGGGATAGACTAGCGGGAGTCGATACGCAGTATTTT. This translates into CASTRDRLAGVDTQYF.

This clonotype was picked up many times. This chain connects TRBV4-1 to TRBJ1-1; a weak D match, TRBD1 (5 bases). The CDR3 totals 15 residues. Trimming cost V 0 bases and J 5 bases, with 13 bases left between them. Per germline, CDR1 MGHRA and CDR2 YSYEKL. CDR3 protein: CASSQEAGRRTEAFF. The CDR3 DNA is TGCGCCAGCAGCCAAGAAGCAGGGAGAAGAACTGAAGCTTTCTTT.

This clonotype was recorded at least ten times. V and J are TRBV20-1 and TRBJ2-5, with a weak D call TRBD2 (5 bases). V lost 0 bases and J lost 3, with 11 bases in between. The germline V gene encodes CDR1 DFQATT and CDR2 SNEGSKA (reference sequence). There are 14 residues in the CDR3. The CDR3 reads CSARDHLGEETQYF. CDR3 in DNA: TGCAGTGCTAGAGATCATCTCGGGGAAGAGACCCAGTACTTC.